A single sample is the source of the 32 T cell receptor beta chains below, sequenced in a study of regulatory T cells in long-lasting Graves disease. Time point denoted: newly diagnosed GD, antithyroid drugs for less than 3 months. With RNA extracted from PBMCs as input, the TCR library was made. Investigators prepared the TCR beta libraries by applying iRepertoire HTBI primers and Arm-PCR of CDR3 regions. MiXCR was run by TCRdb on the multiplex PCR reads, yielding one entry per CDR3 protein. The sample shows around 500,000 distinct CDR3 sequences, 12% of them seen only once. A further study also used this sample, focusing on T cells in Graves' hyperthyroidism and ophthalmopathy.

This material consisted of peripheral blood mononuclear cells (PBMCs), taken at new diagnosis, from a patient treated with antithyroid drugs. The receptors shown here come from a woman in her 30s with Graves disease.

V usage is TRBV7-2 and J usage is TRBJ1-3; D call uncertain. The CDR3 consists of 15 residues. Germline lookup yields CDR1 SGHTA and CDR2 FQGNSA. Deletions cut 3 bases from V and 0 bases from J, with 9 bases between. The CDR3 region is CASSFRTNSGNTIYF. The CDR3 region has the DNA TGTGCCAGCAGCTTCCGGACTAACTCTGGAAACACCATATATTTT.

This clonotype was counted ten times or more. The chain uses TRBV10-3 and TRBJ2-2; 8 bases fit TRBD2. The CDR3 loop spans 16 amino acids. Germline V gene data show CDR1 as ENHRY and CDR2 as SYGVKD. With V trimmed by 4 bases and J by 4 bases, 8 bases remained unmatched. The CDR3 coding sequence is TGTGCCATCAGTGTCTACGGGAGGGGGTCCACCGGGGAGCTGTTTTTT. The encoded protein is CAISVYGRGSTGELFF.

In its sample, this clonotype was seen many times. In nucleotides, the CDR3 is TGTGCCAGCAGTTTCAGAGGGAGCTACACCTTC. Amino acid sequence: CASSFRGSYTF. The chain links TRBV27 to TRBJ1-2; D remains ambiguous. Trimming removed 3 bases at V and 9 bases at J, with 8 bases between. Germline CDR1 MNHEY, CDR2 SMNVEV (reference sequence). The CDR3 covers 11 residues.

This clonotype turned up a few times. V usage is TRBV27 and J usage is TRBJ2-2; 7 bases align to TRBD1. V shed 4 bases, J shed 4 bases, and the junction held 3 bases outside the gene matches. Germline values: CDR1 MNHEY, CDR2 SMNVEV (reference sequence). The CDR3 extends over 14 amino acids. In DNA, the CDR3 is TGTGCCAGCAGTTCAGGGGACAGCACCGGGGAGCTGTTTTTT. Residues: CASSSGDSTGELFF.

The chain links TRBV2 to TRBJ2-5; 10 nucleotides line up with TRBD2. The CDR3 totals 14 residues. Trimming took 6 bases from V and 3 from J; bases not matched to a gene: 4. Germline CDR1 SNHLY, CDR2 FYNNEI. As DNA, the CDR3 is TGTGCCAGCAGGCTAGGACTAGCGGAAGAGACCCAGTACTTC. Its translation is CASRLGLAEETQYF.

The CDR3 protein is CSARDEYFSNQPQHF. In DNA, the CDR3 is TGCAGTGCTAGAGATGAGTACTTTAGCAATCAGCCCCAGCATTTT. The rearrangement joins TRBV20-1 to TRBJ1-5; D ambiguous. The V and J ends lost 0 bases and 0 bases respectively, with 9 bases between them. This CDR3 is 15 amino acids long. Per germline, CDR1 DFQATT and CDR2 SNEGSKA (reference sequence).

This clonotype has ten or more counts. This chain links TRBV6-5 with TRBJ2-2, with D perhaps assigned TRBD1 or TRBD2 (5 bases each). V was pared by 2 bases and J by 1 base, with 11 bases between. Germline-derived CDR1 and CDR2 are MNHEY and SVGAGI. CDR3 length: 16 residues. The CDR3 DNA sequence: TGTGCCAGCAGTTACCTCGGGACGGGGAACACCGGGGAGCTGTTTTTT. It codes for CASSYLGTGNTGELFF.

This clonotype was picked up many times. The rearrangement joins TRBV20-1 to TRBJ2-7; D uncertain. Germline V gives CDR1 DFQATT, CDR2 SNEGSKA (reference sequence). The ends were cut back, 1 base at V and 2 bases at J, with 6 bases in the middle. The CDR3 length is 12 residues. In DNA, the CDR3 is TGCAGTGCTAGAGCAGCGACCTACGAGCAGTACTTC. This codes for CSARAATYEQYF.

The table lists this clonotype with a few counts. Possible read error: a much larger clone is one base away. The gene calls are TRBV7-2 and TRBJ1-5; D call uncertain. CDR3 length: 14 amino acids. Germline-derived CDR1 and CDR2 are SGHTA and FQGNSA. Trimming removed 1 base at V and 7 bases at J, with 11 bases between. In DNA, the CDR3 is TGTGCCAGCAGCTTAGACGATGGGATGCAGCCCCAGCATTTT. It codes for CASSLDDGMQPQHF. The full variable domain, its missing parts supplied by reference TRBV7-2 and TRBJ1-5, is GAGVSQSPSNKVTEKGKDVELRCDPISGHTALYWYRQSLGQGLEFLIYFQGNSAPDKSGLPSDRFSAERTGGSVSTLTIQRTQQEDSAVYLCASSLDDGMQPQHFGDGTRLSIL.

Details on this clonotype: It differs at one base from a far larger clone, so likely a read error. CDR3 amino acids: CASSRTSGRSYEHYF. Here the CDR3 DNA reads TGTGCCAGCAGCCGTACTAGCGGGAGGTCCTACGAGCACTACTTC. V usage is TRBV7-6 and J usage is TRBJ2-7, with TRBD2 matching over 12 bases. Germline loops: CDR1 SGHVS, CDR2 FNYEAQ. CDR3 length: 15 amino acids.

The chain joins TRBV28 to TRBJ2-7, with TRBD2 matching 7 bases. The CDR3 consists of 16 residues. Germline V CDR1 and CDR2: MDHEN, SYDVKM. Losses at the gene ends were 1 base for V and 2 bases for J; bases not matched to a gene: 8. The CDR3 here is CASSLLSSGGPYEQYF. For the CDR3, the DNA is TGTGCCAGCAGTTTATTAAGCTCGGGAGGCCCCTACGAGCAGTACTTC.

Many counts were recorded for this clonotype. This chain joins TRBV20-1 and TRBJ2-1, with D maybe TRBD2 (6 bases). Trimming left V 2 bases short and J 1 base short, with 12 bases between. This CDR3 region has 15 residues. Germline values: CDR1 DFQATT, CDR2 SNEGSKA (reference sequence). DNA for the CDR3: TGCAGTGCTAGAAGTCCGGGAGAATCCTACAATGAGCAGTTCTTC. This sequence encodes CSARSPGESYNEQFF.

This clonotype came up many times. The chain has TRBV12-3 or TRBV12-4 and TRBJ2-6, with TRBD2 matching 12 bases. J was trimmed by 2 bases and V by 8 bases; bases with no gene match: 7. The CDR3 has 17 residues. Written as DNA, the CDR3 is TGTGCCAGCCGTGAGCTAGCGGGAGGGCCTGGGGCCAACGTCCTGACTTTC. Its translation: CASRELAGGPGANVLTF.

The V gene is TRBV9, the J gene TRBJ2-7, with a weak D call TRBD2 (6 bases). Germline-derived CDR1 and CDR2 are SGDLS and YYNGEE. This CDR3 has 15 residues. The germline V and J ends were trimmed by 0 bases and 2 bases, with 12 bases remaining between them. DNA of the CDR3: TGTGCCAGCAGCGTAGGTGATAGCGGCACCTACGAGCAGTACTTC. Translation: CASSVGDSGTYEQYF.

The V gene is TRBV10-1, the J gene TRBJ1-2; D uncertain. V dropped 3 bases and J dropped 2 bases, with 7 bases sitting between them. Germline V gene data show CDR1 as WNHNN and CDR2 as SYGVQD (reference sequence). The length of the CDR3 is 13 residues. The CDR3 loop is CASSEYRNYGYTF. The CDR3 DNA reads as TGCGCCAGCAGTGAATACCGAAACTATGGCTACACCTTC.

At least ten counts were recorded for this clonotype. The CDR3 here is CASSERGGLGLDTQYF. The DNA for the CDR3 is TGTGCCAGCAGCGAAAGGGGGGGCTTGGGCCTAGATACGCAGTATTTT. The gene calls are TRBV7-3 and TRBJ2-3, with a tentative D call TRBD2 (7 bases). The CDR3 runs to 16 residues. The V gene lost 5 bases and the J gene lost 5 bases, with 20 bases spanning the gap. The germline V gene encodes CDR1 SGHTA and CDR2 FQGTGA.

The gene calls are TRBV11-3 and TRBJ2-1; the D is unclear. V dropped 1 base and J dropped 9 bases, with 10 bases sitting between them. There are 13 residues in the CDR3. Germline lookup yields CDR1 SGHNT and CDR2 YENEEA. CDR3 bases: TGTGCCAGCAGCTTAGTTTCGGTGGGTGAGCAGTTCTTC. It codes for CASSLVSVGEQFF.

This clonotype was recorded many times. The chain employs TRBV6-2 or TRBV6-3 and TRBJ2-7; D gene ambiguous. Trimming took 0 bases from V and 6 from J, leaving 15 bases between them. Germline V gene data show CDR1 as MNHEY and CDR2 as SVGEGT. CDR3 size: 15 residues. In DNA, the CDR3 is TGTGCCAGCAGTTACTCGATAGAGGTCCACGGCGAGCAGTACTTC. It yields the protein CASSYSIEVHGEQYF.

This clonotype was observed a few times. The rearrangement links TRBV4-1 to TRBJ1-1; 7 bases are a match to TRBD1. Germline V gene sequence: CDR1 MGHRA, CDR2 YSYEKL. V shed 1 base, J shed 12 bases, and the junction held 14 bases outside the gene matches. This CDR3 contains 15 residues. This chain's CDR3 is CASSQVTGARGITFF. In DNA, the CDR3 is TGCGCCAGCAGCCAAGTAACAGGGGCGCGGGGAATAACTTTCTTT.

The rearrangement joins TRBV20-1 to TRBJ2-2; D remains ambiguous. This CDR3 contains 12 residues. The V and J ends lost 2 bases and 10 bases respectively, with 11 bases between them. Germline values: CDR1 DFQATT, CDR2 SNEGSKA (reference sequence). The CDR3 DNA reads as TGCAGTGCTAGACGGTTCAACGAGGAGCTGTTTTTT. Translation: CSARRFNEELFF.

In its sample, this clonotype was seen many times. The CDR3 loop reads CASSRFGEQFF. CDR3 in DNA: TGTGCCAGCAGCCGCTTTGGGGAGCAGTTCTTC. The chain couples TRBV7-6 to TRBJ2-1; unclear D gene. The germline gives CDR1 SGHVS, CDR2 FNYEAQ. Deletions cut 5 bases from V and 10 bases from J, with 9 bases between. This CDR3 spans 11 amino acids.

This clonotype was counted at least ten times. The rearrangement links TRBV5-1 to TRBJ2-1; D might be TRBD2 (6 bases). CDR3 length: 16 residues. Germline CDR1 reads SGHRS; CDR2 reads YFSETQ. Trimming pared 1 base from V and 3 bases from J, leaving 14 bases between. The CDR3 DNA reads TGCGCCAGCAGCTTGTTACCAGCGGGCCTCTACAATGAGCAGTTCTTC. Amino acid sequence: CASSLLPAGLYNEQFF.

At least ten counts were recorded for this clonotype. The chain is built from TRBV20-1 and TRBJ1-1; maybe TRBD1 (6 bases). V was pared by 3 bases and J by 3 bases, with 14 bases between. The CDR3 contains 14 residues. Germline V gives CDR1 DFQATT, CDR2 SNEGSKA (reference sequence). CDR3 amino acids: CSARAPRGDTEAFF. CDR3 coding DNA: TGCAGTGCTAGGGCCCCCAGGGGAGACACTGAAGCTTTCTTT.

This clonotype has ten or more counts. The chain combines TRBV19 with TRBJ2-7, with D hard to call. The CDR3 is made up of 13 amino acids. Trimming pared 3 bases from V and 5 bases from J, leaving 11 bases between. CDR1 and CDR2 (germline): LNHDA, SQIVND (reference sequence). CDR3 DNA: TGTGCCAGTAGTATTTTACAGTCCCACGAGCAGTACTTC. It specifies CASSILQSHEQYF.

A note on this clonotype: This sequence may be a read error, since a much larger clone differs from it by one base. The chain recombines TRBV20-1 with TRBJ2-7, with 9 bases fitting TRBD2. V gave up 5 bases and J gave up 6 bases; unmatched junction bases: 17. The CDR3 has 16 residues. The germline gives CDR1 DFQATT, CDR2 SNEGSKA (reference sequence). CDR3 sequence reads: CSAGLPVGGRASEQYF. The CDR3 DNA is TGCAGTGCTGGACTGCCGGTCGGCGGGAGGGCCTCCGAGCAGTACTTC.

As to this clonotype: A far larger clone differs by one base, so this is likely a read error. The rearrangement uses TRBV11-2 and TRBJ2-3; 12 bases agree with TRBD2. The DNA matches TRBJ2-7 better at its end, which makes the J call doubtful. Per germline, CDR1 SGHAT and CDR2 FQNNGV. The CDR3 spans 16 residues. Written as DNA, the CDR3 is TGTGCCAGCAGCTCCGGGAGGACTAGCGGGATGTATGAGCAGTACTTC. Translating it yields CASSSGRTSGMYEQYF.

In this sample, this clonotype turned up a few times. The chain joins TRBV18 to TRBJ2-5, with a weak D call TRBD1 (7 bases). The CDR3 is made up of 15 amino acids. V was trimmed by 2 bases and J by 5 bases, leaving 15 bases between them. CDR1 is KGHSH, CDR2 LQKENI, per germline. The CDR3 here is CASSPAGGGYETQYF. DNA for the CDR3: TGTGCCAGCTCACCAGCCGGAGGGGGCTACGAGACCCAGTACTTC. The entire variable domain, with the rest obtained from reference TRBV18 and TRBJ2-5, is as follows: NAGVMQNPRHLVRRRGQEARLRCSPMKGHSHVYWYRQLPEEGLKFMVYLQKENIIDESGMPKERFSAEFPKEGPSILRIQQVVRGDSAAYFCASSPAGGGYETQYFGPGTRLLVL.

Comments on this clonotype: Given a much more abundant clone one base away, this may be a read error. V and J are TRBV6-2 or TRBV6-3 and TRBJ1-4; TRBD1 matches 8 bases. There are 15 residues in the CDR3. The V gene's germline CDR1 is MNHEY and CDR2 SVGEGT. The CDR3 DNA sequence: TGTGCCAGCACCCAGGACAGGGTTACTAATGAAAAACTGCTTTTT. Amino acid sequence: CASTQDRVTNEKLLF.

The chain couples TRBV6-2 or TRBV6-3 to TRBJ1-2; D is ambiguous. V shed 6 bases and J shed 3 bases, with 14 bases lying between them. Germline CDR1 and CDR2: MNHEY and SVGEGT. The length of the CDR3 is 14 residues. CDR3 DNA sequence: TGTGCCAGCAGCTTGACCCAGAGGGACTATGGCTACACCTTC. Its protein product is CASSLTQRDYGYTF.

This chain links TRBV6-9 with TRBJ1-3; 7 bases are shared with TRBD1. Germline trimming cut 4 bases from V and 4 bases from J; bases unmatched to any gene: 7. Germline V gives CDR1 MNHGY, CDR2 SVAAGI. The CDR3 sequence is 15 residues long. As DNA, the CDR3 is TGTGCCAGCAGTTCCCCACAGGGGAGAGGAAACACCATATATTTT. Amino acid sequence: CASSSPQGRGNTIYF.

This clonotype occurred many times. This chain joins TRBV9 and TRBJ2-5, with 9 nucleotides matching TRBD2. Per germline, CDR1 SGDLS and CDR2 YYNGEE. V lost 2 bases to trimming and J lost 5 bases; unmatched junction nucleotides: 16. This CDR3 comprises 18 residues. The DNA of the CDR3 is TGTGCCAGCAGCGTTGCAACTAGCGGGTCAGCTCGGAGGGAGACCCAGTACTTC. Its translation: CASSVATSGSARRETQYF.

For this clonotype: Given a much more abundant clone one base away, this may be a read error. The chain uses TRBV27 and TRBJ1-1, with D uncertain. The germline V and J ends were trimmed by 3 bases and 0 bases, with 11 bases remaining between them. Germline CDR1 MNHEY, CDR2 SMNVEV (reference sequence). The CDR3 sequence is 15 residues long. CDR3 region: CASSFAYPLNTEAFF. The CDR3 DNA is TGTGCCAGCAGTTTCGCGTACCCTTTGAACACTGAAGCTTTCTTT.